The T cell receptor beta chain under discussion was sequenced for a study of shared clonotypes between healthy human individuals. V dropped 7 bases and J dropped 6 bases, with 10 bases sitting between them. This CDR3 contains 11 residues. The germline CDR1 and CDR2 sequences are MNHNY and SVGAGI (reference sequence). The sorted-subset replicate PCRs were given around 200 ng DNA, which is about 29,000 T cell genomes. TCRdb's copy holds only in-frame clones and misses some; the assay was immunoSEQ multiplex PCR. Counted here are millions of clones, about 95% occurring once; the ten biggest clones make up more than 0.1%.

This sequence joins TRBV6-6 and TRBJ2-7, with D maybe TRBD2 (6 bases). Sequenced material: naive CD4+ T cells sorted from blood. Subset defined: CD45RA+ positively selected. The sequence derives from a man younger than 35 in good health. CDR3 coding DNA: TGTGCCAGCACCGGGAGCAGCGAGCAGTACTTC. As protein: CASTGSSEQYF.